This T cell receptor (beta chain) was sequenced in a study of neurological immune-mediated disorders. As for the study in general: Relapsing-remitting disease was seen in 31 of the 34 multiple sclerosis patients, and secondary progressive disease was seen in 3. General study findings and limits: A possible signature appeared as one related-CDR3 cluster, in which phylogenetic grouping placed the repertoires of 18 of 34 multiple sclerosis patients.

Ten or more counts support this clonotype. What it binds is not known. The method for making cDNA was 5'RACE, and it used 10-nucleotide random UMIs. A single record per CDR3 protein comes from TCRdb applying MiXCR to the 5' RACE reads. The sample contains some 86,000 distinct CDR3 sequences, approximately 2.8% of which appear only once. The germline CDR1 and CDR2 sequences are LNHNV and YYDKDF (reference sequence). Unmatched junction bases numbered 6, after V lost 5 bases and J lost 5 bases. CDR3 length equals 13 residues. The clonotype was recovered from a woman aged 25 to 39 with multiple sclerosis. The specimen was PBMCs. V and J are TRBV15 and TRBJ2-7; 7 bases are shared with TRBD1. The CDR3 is CATSPTGSDEQYF. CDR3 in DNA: TGTGCCACCAGCCCGACAGGGTCGGACGAGCAGTACTTC.